The clone carrying this T cell receptor (beta chain) was counted between two and nine times. Antigen unknown. The sample comes from a study of T cell responses to AZD1222 COVID-19 vaccine. Profiling relied on immunoSEQ multiplex PCR, and the TCRdb table lists in-frame clones only, not all of them. This table holds fewer than 70,000 clones, roughly 89% found once. Second-dose schedules of about 4 or about 12 weeks were combined. Broader study findings: Recipients of two AZD1222 doses showed rising Spike-specific TCR breadth and depth. Among AZD1222 vaccinees, only 5 to 7 were seropositive at baseline.

Sequences were derived from peripheral blood, sampled 28 days after the second AZD1222 dose. The origin of this receptor is an adult who received the AZD1222 COVID-19 vaccine.

As DNA, the CDR3 is TGTGCCAGCAGTCGGGACTCCACAGATACGCAGTATTTT. Protein: CASSRDSTDTQYF. The rearrangement links TRBV12-3 or TRBV12-4 to TRBJ2-3, with a possible D match to TRBD2 (6 bases). This CDR3 is 13 amino acids long. V shed 5 bases and J shed 2 bases, with 8 bases lying between them.